These T cell receptor beta chains were read from a single sample in a study of cytomegalovirus exposure and HLA in healthy donors. Clones were sequenced by immunoSEQ multiplex PCR, and TCRdb holds only the in-frame ones, with some missing. The repertoire includes about 180,000 clones, roughly 80% of them detected once, and approximately 13% sits in the top ten. The sample consisted of PBMCs. Source of these receptors: a woman aged 45-59 years in good health and CMV-seropositive. The CDR3 runs from the conserved cysteine through the conserved F or W. D genes are given only for firm matches. Clone size appears in some rows only: once, few, many, or a class for an expanded clone.

CDR3aa	CDR3nt	abundance	v_gene	d_gene	j_gene
CASSPGLAGRYEQYF	TGTGCCAGCAGCCCGGGACTAGCGGGGCGCTACGAGCAGTACTTC	NA	TRBV11-1	TRBD2	TRBJ2-7
CASSSSGGRETQYF	TGTGCCAGCAGTTCCTCGGGGGGAAGAGAGACCCAGTACTTC	NA	TRBV7-3	TRBD2	TRBJ2-5
CASSYKGANQPQHF	TGTGCCAGCAGTTACAAGGGGGCAAATCAGCCCCAGCATTTT	once	TRBV6-5	TRBD1	TRBJ1-5
CASSLDSGSYNEQFF	TGTGCCAGCAGCTTGGACTCAGGCTCCTACAATGAGCAGTTCTTC	NA	TRBV5-4	NA	TRBJ2-1
CASSSGVSGANVLTF	TGTGCCAGCAGCTCAGGGGTCTCTGGGGCCAACGTCCTGACTTTC	NA	TRBV11-2	NA	TRBJ2-6
CASRRGRGDYGYTF	TGTGCCTCGCGTAGGGGCAGGGGAGACTATGGCTACACCTTC	NA	TRBV6-5	NA	TRBJ1-2
CASSYSQGEAFF	TGTGCCAGCAGTTACTCGCAGGGAGAAGCTTTCTTT	NA	TRBV6-6	NA	TRBJ1-1
CASSGWGGTGDTQYF	TGTGCCAGCAGCGGGTGGGGGGGAACGGGAGATACGCAGTATTTT	NA	TRBV9	TRBD2	TRBJ2-3
CASSKDTERTDAQYF	TGTGCCAGCAGCAAGGACACCGAGAGGACAGATGCGCAGTATTTT	NA	TRBV5-4	NA	TRBJ2-3
CASSEMGRAGEFF	TGTGCCAGCAGTGAAATGGGGAGGGCGGGGGAGTTCTTC	NA	TRBV6-1	TRBD2	TRBJ2-1
CASSYKPDTEAFF	TGTGCCAGCAGCTATAAACCGGACACTGAAGCTTTCTTT	NA	TRBV5-8	NA	TRBJ1-1
CASSFRIGGGTDTQYF	TGTGCCAGCAGCTTCCGGATAGGGGGAGGGACAGATACGCAGTATTTT	NA	TRBV5-4	NA	TRBJ2-3
CASGLSTGGPYNSPLHF	TGTGCTAGTGGTTTGTCCACAGGGGGCCCCTATAATTCACCCCTCCACTTT	NA	TRBV12-5	TRBD1	TRBJ1-6
CASSYGLAGGQETQYF	TGTGCCAGCAGCTATGGACTAGCGGGGGGTCAAGAGACCCAGTACTTC	few	TRBV11-2	TRBD2	TRBJ2-5
CASSVSGGITDTQYF	TGTGCCAGCAGTGTTTCGGGGGGGATCACAGATACGCAGTATTTT	NA	TRBV6-4	TRBD2	TRBJ2-3
CASSVDVASSYEQYF	TGTGCCAGCAGCGTAGATGTAGCTTCCTCCTACGAGCAGTACTTC	NA	TRBV9	NA	TRBJ2-7
CASSMTGGNQPQHF	TGTGCCAGCAGTATGACAGGGGGCAATCAGCCCCAGCATTTT	NA	TRBV6-6	TRBD1	TRBJ1-5
CASGGTGGNYNSPLHF	TGTGCTAGTGGGGGCACAGGGGGGAACTATAATTCACCCCTCCACTTT	NA	TRBV12-5	TRBD1	TRBJ1-6
CASSYSRTGESEQFF	TGTGCCAGCAGTTACTCGCGGACAGGGGAATCGGAGCAGTTCTTC	NA	TRBV6-5	TRBD1	TRBJ2-1
CASSLTGLYQPQHF	TGTGCCAGCAGCCTTACCGGGTTATATCAGCCCCAGCATTTT	NA	TRBV27	NA	TRBJ1-5
CASSPPGRQGASSYNEQFF	TGTGCCAGCTCACCACCTGGGCGACAGGGGGCCAGCTCCTACAATGAGCAGTTCTTC	NA	TRBV18	TRBD1	TRBJ2-1